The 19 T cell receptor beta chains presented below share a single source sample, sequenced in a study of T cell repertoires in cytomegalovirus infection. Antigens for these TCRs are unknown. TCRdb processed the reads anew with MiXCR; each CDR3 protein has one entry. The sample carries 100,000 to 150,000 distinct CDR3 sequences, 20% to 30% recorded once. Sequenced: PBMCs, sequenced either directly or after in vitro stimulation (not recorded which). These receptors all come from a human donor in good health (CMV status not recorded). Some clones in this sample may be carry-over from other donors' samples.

The CDR3 loop is CASGRDRGVYSNQPQHF. The CDR3 DNA reads as TGTGCCAGCGGCCGGGACAGGGGTGTCTATAGCAATCAGCCCCAGCATTTT. This chain links TRBV6-6 with TRBJ1-5; 10 nucleotides line up with TRBD1. Germline V gives CDR1 MNHNY, CDR2 SVGAGI (reference sequence). V trimming: 8 bases; J trimming: 0 bases; junction bases outside the gene matches: 10. The CDR3 totals 17 residues.

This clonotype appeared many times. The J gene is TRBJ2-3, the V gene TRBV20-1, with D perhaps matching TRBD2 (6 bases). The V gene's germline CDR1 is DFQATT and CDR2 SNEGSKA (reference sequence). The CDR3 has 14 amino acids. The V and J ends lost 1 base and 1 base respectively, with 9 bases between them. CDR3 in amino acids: CSARGGKGTDTQYF. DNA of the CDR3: TGCAGTGCTAGAGGCGGGAAGGGCACAGATACGCAGTATTTT.

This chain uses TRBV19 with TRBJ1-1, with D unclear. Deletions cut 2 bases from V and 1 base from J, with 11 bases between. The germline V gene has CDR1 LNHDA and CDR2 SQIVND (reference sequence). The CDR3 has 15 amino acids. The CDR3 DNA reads TGTGCCAGTAGTATATCCGGCAGCGCGAACACTGAAGCTTTCTTT. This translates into CASSISGSANTEAFF.

CDR3 loop: CASSLNTEYGYTF. CDR3 bases: TGCGCCAGCAGCTTGAATACTGAATATGGCTACACCTTC. V gene TRBV5-1 combines with J gene TRBJ1-2; D is unclear. This CDR3 has 13 residues. Trimming took 1 base from V and 5 from J, leaving 9 bases between them. Per germline, CDR1 SGHRS and CDR2 YFSETQ.

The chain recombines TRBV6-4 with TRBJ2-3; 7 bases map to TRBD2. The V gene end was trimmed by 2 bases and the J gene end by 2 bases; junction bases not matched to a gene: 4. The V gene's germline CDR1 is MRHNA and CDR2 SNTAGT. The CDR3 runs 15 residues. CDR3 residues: CASSDRGGPTDTQYF. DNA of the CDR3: TGTGCCAGCAGTGACCGGGGAGGGCCCACAGATACGCAGTATTTT.

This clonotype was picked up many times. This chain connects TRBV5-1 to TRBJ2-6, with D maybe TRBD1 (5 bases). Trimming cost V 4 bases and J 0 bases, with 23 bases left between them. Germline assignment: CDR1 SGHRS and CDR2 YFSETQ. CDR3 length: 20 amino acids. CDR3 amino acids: CASSPRIGPGPSSGANVLTF. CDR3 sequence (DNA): TGCGCCAGCAGCCCCAGAATTGGTCCAGGGCCGAGCTCTGGGGCCAACGTCCTGACTTTC.

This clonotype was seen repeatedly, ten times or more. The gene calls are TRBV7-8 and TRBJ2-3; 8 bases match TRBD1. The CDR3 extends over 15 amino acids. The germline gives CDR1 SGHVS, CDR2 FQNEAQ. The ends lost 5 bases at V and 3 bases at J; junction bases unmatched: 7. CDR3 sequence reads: CASSPGQASTDTQYF. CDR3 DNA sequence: TGTGCCAGCAGCCCGGGACAGGCCTCGACAGATACGCAGTATTTT.

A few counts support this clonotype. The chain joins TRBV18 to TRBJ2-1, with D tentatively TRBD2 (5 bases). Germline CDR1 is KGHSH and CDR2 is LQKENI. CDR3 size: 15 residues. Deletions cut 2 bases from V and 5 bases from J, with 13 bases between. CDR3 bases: TGTGCCAGCTCACCAATGGAACTAGACGACAATGAGCAGTTCTTC. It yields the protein CASSPMELDDNEQFF. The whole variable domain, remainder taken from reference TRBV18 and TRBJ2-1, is NAGVMQNPRHLVRRRGQEARLRCSPMKGHSHVYWYRQLPEEGLKFMVYLQKENIIDESGMPKERFSAEFPKEGPSILRIQQVVRGDSAAYFCASSPMELDDNEQFFGPGTRLTVL.

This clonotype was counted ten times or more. The CDR3 is CASSLGVWKAGVYEQFF. The CDR3 coding sequence is TGTGCCAGCAGCTTAGGAGTTTGGAAAGCGGGAGTGTATGAGCAGTTCTTC. This sequence joins TRBV7-6 and TRBJ2-1, with 8 bases lining up with TRBD2. Germline loops: CDR1 SGHVS, CDR2 FNYEAQ. Trimming at V came to 1 base and at J to 8 bases, leaving 13 bases not matched to a gene. The CDR3 is 17 amino acids.

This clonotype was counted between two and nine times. CDR3 nucleotide sequence: TGTGCCAGCAGTTTAGTTGCTAGCGGGAGGACAGATACGCAGTATTTT. Its protein is CASSLVASGRTDTQYF. V usage is TRBV12-3 or TRBV12-4 and J usage is TRBJ2-3; 11 nucleotides align to TRBD2. The CDR3 runs to 16 residues. The junction had 3 bases not matched to a gene; V was cut back by 1 base and J by 3 bases.

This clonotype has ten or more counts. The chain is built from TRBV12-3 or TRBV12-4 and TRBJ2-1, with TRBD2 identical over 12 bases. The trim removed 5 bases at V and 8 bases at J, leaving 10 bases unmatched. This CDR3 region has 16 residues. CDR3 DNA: TGTGCCAGCAGTCAAAGACTAGCGGGAGTTTCGGATGAGCAGTTCTTC. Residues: CASSQRLAGVSDEQFF.

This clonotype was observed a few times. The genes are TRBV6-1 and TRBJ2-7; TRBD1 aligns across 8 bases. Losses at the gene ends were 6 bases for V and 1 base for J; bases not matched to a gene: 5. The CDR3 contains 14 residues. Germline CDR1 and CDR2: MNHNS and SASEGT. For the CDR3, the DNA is TGTGCCAGCAGAGCCGGGACAGGATCCTACGAGCAGTACGTC. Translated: CASRAGTGSYEQYV.

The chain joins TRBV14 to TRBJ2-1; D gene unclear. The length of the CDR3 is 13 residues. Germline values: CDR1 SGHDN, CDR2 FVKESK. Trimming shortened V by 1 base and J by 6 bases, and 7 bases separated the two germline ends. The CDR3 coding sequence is TGTGCCAGCAGCCAAGCGGGCGGCAATGAGCAGTTCTTC. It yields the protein CASSQAGGNEQFF.

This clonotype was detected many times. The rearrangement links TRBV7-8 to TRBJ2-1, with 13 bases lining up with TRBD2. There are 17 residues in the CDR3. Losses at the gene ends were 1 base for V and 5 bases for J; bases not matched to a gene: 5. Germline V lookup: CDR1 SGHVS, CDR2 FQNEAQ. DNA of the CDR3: TGTGCCAGCAGCTTAGAGAGGGGACTAGCGGGGCACAATGAGCAGTTCTTC. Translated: CASSLERGLAGHNEQFF.

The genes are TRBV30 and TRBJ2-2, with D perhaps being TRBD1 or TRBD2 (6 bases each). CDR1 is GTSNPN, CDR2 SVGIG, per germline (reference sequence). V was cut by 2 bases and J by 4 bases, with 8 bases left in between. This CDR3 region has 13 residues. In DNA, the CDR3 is TGTGCCTGGAGTCGGGGGCCCACCGGGGAGCTGTTTTTT. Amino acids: CAWSRGPTGELFF.

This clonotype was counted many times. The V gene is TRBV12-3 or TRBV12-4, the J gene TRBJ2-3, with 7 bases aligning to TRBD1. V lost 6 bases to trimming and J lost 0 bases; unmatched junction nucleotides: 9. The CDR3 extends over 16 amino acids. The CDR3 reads CASRPTRGKSTDTQYF. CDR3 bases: TGTGCCAGCAGGCCGACCAGGGGGAAAAGCACAGATACGCAGTATTTT.

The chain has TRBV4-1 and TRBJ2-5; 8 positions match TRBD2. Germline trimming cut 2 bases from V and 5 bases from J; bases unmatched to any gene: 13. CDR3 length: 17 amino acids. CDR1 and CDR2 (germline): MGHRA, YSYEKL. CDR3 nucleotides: TGCGCCAGCAGCCAAATTCCGTCCGGGACTAGGGGCGAGACCCAGTACTTC. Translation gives CASSQIPSGTRGETQYF.

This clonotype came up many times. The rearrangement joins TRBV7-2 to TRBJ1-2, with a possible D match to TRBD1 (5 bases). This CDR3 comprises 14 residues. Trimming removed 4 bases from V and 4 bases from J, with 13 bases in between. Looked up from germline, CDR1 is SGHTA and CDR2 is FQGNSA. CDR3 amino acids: CASSSGGMGYGYTF. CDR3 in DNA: TGTGCCAGCAGCTCGGGGGGGATGGGCTATGGCTACACCTTC.

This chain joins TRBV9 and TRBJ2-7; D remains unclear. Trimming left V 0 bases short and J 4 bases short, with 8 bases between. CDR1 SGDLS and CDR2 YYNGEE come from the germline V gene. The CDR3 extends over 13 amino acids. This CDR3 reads CASSVALFYEQYV. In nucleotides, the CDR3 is TGTGCCAGCAGCGTAGCATTGTTTTACGAGCAGTACGTC.